This entry concerns a single TCR beta chain. Its specificity is not known. The sample's time point: patch test 3, about 24 weeks after DPC sensitization. The treatment is: therapeutic diphenylcyclopropenone sensitization with weekly scalp DPC. This record comes from a study of human T cells and chemical hapten exposure. Study in general: During the roughly 24-week study period, patients had diphenylcyclopropenone applied to the scalp every week. The patient population, which was mostly female, had alopecia areata, totalis or universalis. Study-level findings and limits: Significantly more large CDR3 similarity clusters arose among expanded TCRs than among controls.

V was shortened by 4 bases and J by 3 bases, with 18 bases between the two germline ends. Germline values: CDR1 SGDLS, CDR2 YYNGEE. The CDR3 sequence is 16 residues long. TCRdb reprocessed the RACE reads with MiXCR, giving one entry per CDR3 protein. The data show about 160,000 distinct CDR3 sequences, with around a quarter seen just once and around 1.9% held by the top ten. This sample comprised whole blood, obtained in connection with sensitization to the hapten diphenylcyclopropenone (DPC). The V call is TRBV9, the J call TRBJ2-3, with D possibly TRBD2 on 6 matching bases. This sequence was found in a woman between 18 and 29 years old with alopecia areata. Some clones in this sample may be carry-over from other donors' samples. CDR3 amino acids: CASSLRYWAGTDTQYF. CDR3 sequence (DNA): TGTGCCAGCAGCCTACGTTATTGGGCGGGGACAGATACGCAGTATTTT.